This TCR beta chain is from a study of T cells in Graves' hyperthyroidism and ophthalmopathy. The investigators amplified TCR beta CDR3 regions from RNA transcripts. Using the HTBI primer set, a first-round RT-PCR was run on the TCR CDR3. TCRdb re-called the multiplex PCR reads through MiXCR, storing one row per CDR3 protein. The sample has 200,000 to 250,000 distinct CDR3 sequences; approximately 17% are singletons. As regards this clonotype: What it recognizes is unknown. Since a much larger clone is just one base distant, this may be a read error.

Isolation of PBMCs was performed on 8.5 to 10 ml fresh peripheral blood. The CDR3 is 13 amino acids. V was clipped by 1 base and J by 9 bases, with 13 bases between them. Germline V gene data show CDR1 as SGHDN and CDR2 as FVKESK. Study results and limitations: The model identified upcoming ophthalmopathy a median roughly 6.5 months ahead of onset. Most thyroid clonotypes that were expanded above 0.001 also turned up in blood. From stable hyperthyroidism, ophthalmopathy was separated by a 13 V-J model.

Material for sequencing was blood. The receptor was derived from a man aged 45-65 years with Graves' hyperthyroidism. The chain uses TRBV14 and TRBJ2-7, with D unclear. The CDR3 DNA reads TGTGCCAGCAGCCAAGCATTGCAGCTTGGGCAGTACTTC. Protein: CASSQALQLGQYF. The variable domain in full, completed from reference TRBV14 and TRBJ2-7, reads EAGVTQFPSHSVIEKGQTVTLRCDPISGHDNLYWYRRVMGKEIKFLLHFVKESKQDESGMPNNRFLAERTGGTYSTLKVQPAELEDSGVYFCASSQALQLGQYFGPGTRLTVT.